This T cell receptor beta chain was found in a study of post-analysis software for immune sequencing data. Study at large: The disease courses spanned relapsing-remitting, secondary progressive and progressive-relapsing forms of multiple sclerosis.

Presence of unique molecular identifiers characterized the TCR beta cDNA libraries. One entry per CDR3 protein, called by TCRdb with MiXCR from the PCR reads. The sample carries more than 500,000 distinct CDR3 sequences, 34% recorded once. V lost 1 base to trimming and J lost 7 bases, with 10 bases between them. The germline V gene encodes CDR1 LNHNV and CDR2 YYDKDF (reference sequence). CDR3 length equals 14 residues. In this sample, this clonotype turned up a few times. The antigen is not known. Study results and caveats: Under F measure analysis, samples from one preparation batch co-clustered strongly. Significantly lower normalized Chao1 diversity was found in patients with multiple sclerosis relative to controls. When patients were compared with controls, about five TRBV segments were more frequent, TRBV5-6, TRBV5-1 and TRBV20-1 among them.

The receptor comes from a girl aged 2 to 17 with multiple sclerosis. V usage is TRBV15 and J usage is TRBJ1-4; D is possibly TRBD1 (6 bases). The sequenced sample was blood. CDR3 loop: CATSRAGETEKLFF. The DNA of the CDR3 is TGTGCCACCAGCAGAGCAGGGGAGACTGAAAAACTGTTTTTT.